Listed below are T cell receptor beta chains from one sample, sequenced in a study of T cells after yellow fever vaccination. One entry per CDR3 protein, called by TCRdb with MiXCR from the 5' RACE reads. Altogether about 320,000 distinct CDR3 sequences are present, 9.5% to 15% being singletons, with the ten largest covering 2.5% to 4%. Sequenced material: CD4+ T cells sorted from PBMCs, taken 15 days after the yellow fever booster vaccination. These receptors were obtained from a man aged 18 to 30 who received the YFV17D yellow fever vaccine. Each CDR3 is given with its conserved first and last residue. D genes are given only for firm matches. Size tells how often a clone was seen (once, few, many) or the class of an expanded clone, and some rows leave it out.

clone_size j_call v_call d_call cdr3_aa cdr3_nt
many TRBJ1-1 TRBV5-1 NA CASSPQGNTEAFF TGCGCCAGCAGCCCCCAGGGGAACACTGAAGCTTTCTTT
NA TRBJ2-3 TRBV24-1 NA CATSDPRLGSTDTQYF TGTGCCACCAGTGATCCCCGACTCGGATCCACAGATACGCAGTATTTT
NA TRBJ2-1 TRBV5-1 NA CASTGFRGRNYNEQFF TGCGCCAGCACGGGGTTTCGGGGGCGGAACTACAATGAGCAGTTCTTC
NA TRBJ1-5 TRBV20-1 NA CSARLGDRNQPQHF TGCAGTGCTAGACTCGGAGACAGGAATCAGCCCCAGCATTTT
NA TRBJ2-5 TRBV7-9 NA CASSLAIRGGEETQYF TGTGCCAGCAGCTTAGCGATCAGGGGAGGGGAAGAGACCCAGTACTTC
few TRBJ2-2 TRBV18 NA CASSARSGSNTGELFF TGTGCCAGCTCAGCAAGAAGTGGTTCTAACACCGGGGAGCTGTTTTTT
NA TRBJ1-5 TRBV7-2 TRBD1 CASSPTGTGGGRWPQHF TGTGCCAGCAGCCCCACCGGGACAGGGGGCGGGCGATGGCCCCAGCATTTT
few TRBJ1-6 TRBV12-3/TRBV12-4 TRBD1 CASRPRDRNSPLHF TGTGCCAGCAGACCTCGGGACAGGAATTCACCCCTCCACTTT
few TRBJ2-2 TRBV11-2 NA CASSFTAGATGELFF TGTGCCAGCAGCTTCACCGCGGGGGCTACCGGGGAGCTGTTTTTT
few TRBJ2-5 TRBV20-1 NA CSAPGLARQETQYF TGCAGTGCTCCAGGACTGGCTCGGCAAGAGACCCAGTACTTC
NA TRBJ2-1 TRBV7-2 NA CASSFPRRDSWLTHYNEQFF TGTGCCAGCAGCTTTCCCCGGAGGGACAGTTGGCTAACTCACTACAATGAGCAGTTCTTC
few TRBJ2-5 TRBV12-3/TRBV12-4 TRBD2 CASRPAGTSGVRF TGTGCCAGCCGTCCAGCCGGGACTAGCGGGGTACGATTC
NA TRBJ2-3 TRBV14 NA CASSWTSTQYF TGTGCCAGCAGCTGGACCTCTACGCAGTATTTT
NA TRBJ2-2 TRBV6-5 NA CASSLEQSFTGELFF TGTGCCAGCAGTCTCGAACAGAGCTTCACCGGGGAGCTGTTTTTT
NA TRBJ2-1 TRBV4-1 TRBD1 CASSQGRSRDRSYNEQFF TGCGCCAGCAGCCAAGGTCGTTCACGGGACAGAAGTTACAATGAGCAGTTCTTC
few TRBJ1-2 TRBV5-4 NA CASTEAGYGYTF TGTGCCAGCACCGAGGCAGGCTATGGCTACACCTTC
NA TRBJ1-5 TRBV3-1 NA CASSQDGGASSNQPQHF TGTGCCAGCAGCCAAGATGGAGGGGCATCGAGCAATCAGCCCCAGCATTTT
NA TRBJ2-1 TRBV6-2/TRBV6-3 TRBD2 CASSYDNSGGSSYNEQFF TGTGCCAGCAGTTACGATAATAGCGGGGGGAGCTCCTACAATGAGCAGTTCTTC
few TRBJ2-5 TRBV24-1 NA CATSDRTEQETQYF TGTGCCACCAGTGACAGGACAGAGCAAGAGACCCAGTACTTC
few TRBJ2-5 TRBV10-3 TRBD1 CAISPDRGETQYF TGTGCCATCAGCCCGGACAGGGGGGAGACCCAGTACTTC
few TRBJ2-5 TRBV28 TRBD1 CASRDSPGRYQETQYF TGTGCCAGCCGGGACAGCCCGGGACGGTACCAAGAGACCCAGTACTTC
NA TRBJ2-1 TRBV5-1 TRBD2 CASSTGTSGGFNEQFF TGCGCCAGCAGCACCGGGACTAGCGGGGGTTTCAATGAGCAGTTCTTC
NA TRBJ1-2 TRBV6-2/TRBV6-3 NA CASSQSNYGYTF TGTGCCAGCAGCCAGTCCAACTATGGCTACACCTTC
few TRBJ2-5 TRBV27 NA CATARKERETQYF TGTGCCACCGCGCGCAAGGAACGAGAGACCCAGTACTTC
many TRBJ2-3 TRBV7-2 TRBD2 CASSLERGSDTQYF TGTGCCAGCAGCTTAGAGCGGGGTTCAGATACGCAGTATTTT
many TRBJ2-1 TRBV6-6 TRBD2 CASSYSGLAGVYNEQFF TGTGCCAGCAGTTACTCGGGACTAGCGGGGGTCTACAATGAGCAGTTCTTC
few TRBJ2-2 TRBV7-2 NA CASSLLVGELFF TGTGCCAGCAGCTTATTGGTCGGGGAGCTGTTTTTT
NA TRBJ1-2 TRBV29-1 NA CSVETATYGYTF TGCAGCGTTGAAACAGCCACCTATGGCTACACCTTC
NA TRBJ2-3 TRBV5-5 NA CASSLAVTGWSTDTQYF TGTGCCAGCAGCTTGGCCGTTACAGGTTGGAGCACAGATACGCAGTATTTT
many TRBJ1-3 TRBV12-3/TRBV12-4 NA CASVPTSSGNTIYF TGTGCCAGCGTCCCAACGAGCTCTGGAAACACCATATATTTT
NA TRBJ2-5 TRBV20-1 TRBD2 CSAGRGLAGDPRETQYF TGCAGTGCCGGGAGGGGACTAGCGGGGGACCCGCGGGAGACCCAGTACTTC
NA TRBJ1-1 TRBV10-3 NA CAIRTTAGTEAFF TGTGCCATCAGGACGACAGCGGGGACTGAAGCTTTCTTT
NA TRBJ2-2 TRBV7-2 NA CASSPGPTGGLFF TGTGCCAGCAGCCCCGGGCCCACAGGCGGGCTGTTTTTT
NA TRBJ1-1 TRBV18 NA CASSPQQEATEAFF TGTGCCAGCTCACCACAGCAGGAGGCCACTGAAGCTTTCTTT
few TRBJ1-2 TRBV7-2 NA CASSPPGRANYGYTF TGTGCCAGCAGCCCCCCCGGCAGGGCTAACTATGGCTACACCTTC